These 11 T cell receptor beta chains came from one sample sequenced in a study of OX40 agonist ivuxolimab in advanced cancers. Generated by immunoSEQ multiplex PCR, the TCRdb table keeps only in-frame clones and is missing some. The sample holds more than 85,000 clones, 70% to 85% seen once. This sample comprised CD4+ or CD8+ T cells sorted from blood, obtained in a trial of the OX40 agonist ivuxolimab. The receptors were sampled from an adult with an advanced solid tumor such as melanoma, head and neck, liver or kidney cancer.

This chain links TRBV7-2 with TRBJ2-2; 11 bases line up with TRBD2. The V and J ends lost 3 bases and 2 bases, in that order; junction bases with no gene match: 2. CDR3 length: 16 residues. Germline assignment: CDR1 SGHTA and CDR2 FQGNSA. The CDR3 region is CASSFLAGGNTGELFF. The CDR3 DNA is TGTGCCAGCAGCTTTCTAGCGGGAGGTAACACCGGGGAGCTGTTTTTT. The full variable domain, with the rest looked up from reference TRBV7-2 and TRBJ2-2, is GAGVSQSPSNKVTEKGKDVELRCDPISGHTALYWYRQSLGQGLEFLIYFQGNSAPDKSGLPSDRFSAERTGGSVSTLTIQRTQQEDSAVYLCASSFLAGGNTGELFFGEGSRLTVL.

The chain joins TRBV7-2 to TRBJ1-2; 7 nucleotides align to TRBD1. The CDR3 length is 15 residues. V was clipped by 5 bases and J by 4 bases; unmatched bases: 10. CDR1 and CDR2 (germline): SGHTA, FQGNSA. The CDR3 nucleotides are TGTGCCAGCAGCCCCAGGGACAGACTTCTCTATGGCTACACCTTC. Translating gives CASSPRDRLLYGYTF.

The V gene is TRBV15, the J gene TRBJ2-1; 9 positions match TRBD2. The ends lost 1 base at V and 6 bases at J; junction bases unmatched: 7. Germline V gene data show CDR1 as LNHNV and CDR2 as YYDKDF (reference sequence). The CDR3 consists of 16 residues. The CDR3 DNA reads TGTGCCACCAGCAGAGGAGAAGCGGGAGGTGGCAATGAGCAGTTCTTC. Translation gives CATSRGEAGGGNEQFF.

The rearrangement joins TRBV19 to TRBJ1-2; D not certain. The CDR3 totals 15 residues. Germline-derived CDR1 and CDR2 are LNHDA and SQIVND (reference sequence). The V and J ends lost 7 bases and 2 bases respectively, with 17 bases between them. Here the CDR3 DNA reads TGTGCCAGTAATCCAAGGCCGCCTGAGAACTATGGCTACACCTTC. It encodes CASNPRPPENYGYTF.

V gene TRBV2 combines with J gene TRBJ1-1; D may be TRBD1 (5 bases). V dropped 2 bases and J dropped 9 bases, with 10 bases sitting between them. CDR3 length equals 12 residues. CDR1 is SNHLY and CDR2 is FYNNEI in the germline V gene. The CDR3 sequence is CASSESRAKAFF. The CDR3 coding sequence is TGTGCCAGCAGTGAAAGCAGGGCGAAAGCTTTCTTT.

The chain recombines TRBV4-1 with TRBJ1-4; TRBD1 aligns across 8 bases. V shed 0 bases, J shed 6 bases, and the junction held 3 bases outside the gene matches. The CDR3 spans 15 residues. Germline V gives CDR1 MGHRA, CDR2 YSYEKL. DNA of the CDR3: TGCGCCAGCAGCCAAGATCAGGGGGCGTATGAAAAACTGTTTTTT. Encoded protein: CASSQDQGAYEKLFF.

DNA for the CDR3: TGTGCCAGCAGAACCCAGGGGACCGGGGAGCTGTTTTTT. This gives the protein CASRTQGTGELFF. This chain uses TRBV6-5 with TRBJ2-2; TRBD1 might be the D (6 bases). CDR1 is MNHEY and CDR2 is SVGAGI in the germline V gene. V gave up 6 bases and J gave up 5 bases, with 10 bases separating them. The CDR3 has 13 residues.

The chain links TRBV7-2 to TRBJ2-2; D is unclear. Germline CDR1 is SGHTA and CDR2 is FQGNSA. The CDR3 runs to 17 residues. Deletions cut 5 bases from V and 1 base from J, with 17 bases between. The CDR3, as DNA: TGTGCCAGCAGCCCCCGACTGGAGCCGTGGAACACCGGGGAGCTGTTTTTT. Translating gives CASSPRLEPWNTGELFF.

This clone was picked up one time. The chain uses TRBV28 and TRBJ1-2; D is ambiguous. V lost 5 bases and J lost 5, with 6 bases in between. CDR3 size: 11 residues. Looked up from germline, CDR1 is MDHEN and CDR2 is SYDVKM. This chain's CDR3 is CASSREYGYTF. The CDR3 region has the DNA TGTGCCAGCAGTCGAGAGTATGGCTACACCTTC.

The chain joins TRBV5-1 to TRBJ2-6; D unresolved. With 1 base removed from V and 1 base from J, the gap between germline ends came to 9 bases. Germline lookup yields CDR1 SGHRS and CDR2 YFSETQ. The CDR3 sequence is 16 residues long. CDR3 amino acids: CASSLKRASGANVLTF. The CDR3 DNA reads TGCGCCAGCAGCTTGAAGAGAGCTTCTGGGGCCAACGTCCTGACTTTC.

The chain recombines TRBV11-1 with TRBJ1-2; D is unresolved. The ends were cut back, 11 bases at V and 3 bases at J, with 16 bases in the middle. The CDR3 covers 13 residues. Germline values: CDR1 SGHAT, CDR2 FQDESV (reference sequence). In DNA form, the CDR3 reads TGTGCCTTAGTGAGTTACAGTCACTATGGCTACACCTTC. Protein product: CALVSYSHYGYTF. Using reference TRBV11-1 and TRBJ1-2 for the parts outside the CDR3, the full variable domain is EAEVAQSPRYKITEKSQAVAFWCDPISGHATLYWYRQILGQGPELLVQFQDESVVDDSQLPKDRFSAERLKGVDSTLKIQPAELGDSAMYLCALVSYSHYGYTFGSGTRLTVV.